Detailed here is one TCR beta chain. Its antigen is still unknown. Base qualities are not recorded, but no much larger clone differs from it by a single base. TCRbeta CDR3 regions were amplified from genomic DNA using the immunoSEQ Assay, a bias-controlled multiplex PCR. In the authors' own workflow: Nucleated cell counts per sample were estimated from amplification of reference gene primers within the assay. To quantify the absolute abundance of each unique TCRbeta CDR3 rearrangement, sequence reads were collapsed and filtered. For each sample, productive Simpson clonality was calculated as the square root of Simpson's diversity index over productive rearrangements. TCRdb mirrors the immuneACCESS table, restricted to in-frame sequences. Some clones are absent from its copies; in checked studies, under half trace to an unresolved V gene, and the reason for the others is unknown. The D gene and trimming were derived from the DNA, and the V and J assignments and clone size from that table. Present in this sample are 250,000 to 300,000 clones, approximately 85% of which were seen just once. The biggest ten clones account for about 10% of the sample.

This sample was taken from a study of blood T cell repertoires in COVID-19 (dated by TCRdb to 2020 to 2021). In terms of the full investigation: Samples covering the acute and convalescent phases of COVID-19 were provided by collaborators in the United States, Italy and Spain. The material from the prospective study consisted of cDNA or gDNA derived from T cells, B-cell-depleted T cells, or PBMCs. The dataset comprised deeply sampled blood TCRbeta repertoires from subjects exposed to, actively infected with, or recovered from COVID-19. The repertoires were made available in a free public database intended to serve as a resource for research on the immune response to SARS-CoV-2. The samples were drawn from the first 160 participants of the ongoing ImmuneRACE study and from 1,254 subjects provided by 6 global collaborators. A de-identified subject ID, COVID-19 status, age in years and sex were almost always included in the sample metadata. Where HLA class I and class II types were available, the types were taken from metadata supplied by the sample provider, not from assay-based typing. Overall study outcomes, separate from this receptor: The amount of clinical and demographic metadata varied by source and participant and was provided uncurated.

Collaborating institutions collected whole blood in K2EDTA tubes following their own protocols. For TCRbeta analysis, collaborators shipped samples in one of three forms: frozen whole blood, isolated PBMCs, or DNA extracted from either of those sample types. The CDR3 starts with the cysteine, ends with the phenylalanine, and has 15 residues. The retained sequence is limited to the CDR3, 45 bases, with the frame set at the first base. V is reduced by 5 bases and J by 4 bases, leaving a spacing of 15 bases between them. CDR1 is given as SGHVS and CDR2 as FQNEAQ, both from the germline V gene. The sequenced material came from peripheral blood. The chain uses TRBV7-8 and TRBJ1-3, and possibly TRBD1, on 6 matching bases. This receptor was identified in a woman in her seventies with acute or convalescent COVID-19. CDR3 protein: CASSPQGRGGNTIYF. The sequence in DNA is TGTGCCAGCAGCCCGCAGGGGAGAGGCGGAAACACCATATATTTT.